The 12 T cell receptor beta chains listed next were all sequenced from one sample in a study of glioma-infiltrating T cells after dendritic cell vaccination. Sequencing was performed with immunoSEQ multiplex PCR; in TCRdb, only in-frame clones are kept and a portion is missing. The sample yields about 92,000 clones, just over 85% seen once. This specimen was blood, taken before dendritic cell vaccination. The receptors stem from a human donor with glioblastoma.

The CDR3 coding sequence is TGTGCCAGCAGCGACAAGACAGGGGCCCTTACCACAGATACGCAGTATTTT. Translated, it gives CASSDKTGALTTDTQYF. The rearrangement uses TRBV5-6 and TRBJ2-3; 8 nucleotides match TRBD1. This CDR3 comprises 17 residues. Per the germline V gene, CDR1 is SGHDT and CDR2 is YYEEEE. V lost 4 bases, J lost 2 bases, and 12 bases stayed unmatched.

The V gene is TRBV4-1, the J gene TRBJ1-1, with 7 bases that match TRBD1. Germline values: CDR1 MGHRA, CDR2 YSYEKL. This CDR3 contains 16 residues. The ends lost 0 bases at V and 9 bases at J; junction bases unmatched: 13. The CDR3 reads CASSQDLASDRIKAFF. As DNA, the CDR3 is TGCGCCAGCAGCCAAGATCTTGCGTCGGACAGGATTAAAGCTTTCTTT.

The chain is built from TRBV28 and TRBJ1-2, with D possibly matching TRBD1 (6 bases). CDR1 is MDHEN and CDR2 is SYDVKM in the germline V gene. CDR3 size: 12 residues. With 3 bases removed from V and 8 bases from J, the gap between germline ends came to 10 bases. The CDR3 is CASSFYRDGYTF. The CDR3 region has the DNA TGTGCCAGCAGTTTCTACAGGGACGGCTACACCTTC.

V and J are TRBV18 and TRBJ2-6, with a possible D match to TRBD1 (6 bases). Trimming cost V 8 bases and J 0 bases, with 11 bases left between them. The CDR3 loop spans 15 amino acids. Per the germline V gene, CDR1 is KGHSH and CDR2 is LQKENI. As DNA, the CDR3 is TGTGCCAGCAGATCGGACAGCTCTGGGGCCAACGTCCTGACTTTC. Its protein product is CASRSDSSGANVLTF.

The rearrangement joins TRBV6-5 to TRBJ1-2, with TRBD1 matching 7 bases. The trim removed 2 bases at V and 2 bases at J, leaving 5 bases unmatched. The CDR3 totals 15 residues. Germline CDR1 reads MNHEY; CDR2 reads SVGAGI. CDR3: CASSYAGGPNYGYTF. The CDR3 DNA is TGTGCCAGCAGTTACGCAGGGGGGCCGAACTATGGCTACACCTTC.

The V call is TRBV9, the J call TRBJ2-3; 9 bases line up with TRBD2. The CDR3 is 15 residues long. Trimming cost V 4 bases and J 1 base; bases outside gene matches: 4. Per the germline V gene, CDR1 is SGDLS and CDR2 is YYNGEE. The CDR3 sequence: CASSPRTSGTDTQYF. The CDR3 DNA sequence: TGTGCCAGCAGCCCCCGGACTAGCGGCACAGATACGCAGTATTTT.

This chain joins TRBV27 and TRBJ2-7; possible D gene TRBD1, 8 bases. V lost 6 bases and J 1 base, leaving 19 bases between the germline ends. This CDR3 comprises 16 residues. Germline CDR1 reads MNHEY; CDR2 reads SMNVEV (reference sequence). The CDR3 loop is CASSSITGGESYEQYF. CDR3 sequence (DNA): TGTGCCAGCAGCTCAATTACAGGGGGGGAATCCTACGAGCAGTACTTC.

This clone was recorded once. V and J are TRBV14 and TRBJ2-7; 8 nucleotides align to TRBD1. Germline V CDR1 and CDR2: SGHDN, FVKESK. Unmatched junction bases numbered 5, after V lost 4 bases and J lost 3 bases. CDR3 length: 14 residues. The CDR3 nucleotides read TGTGCCAGCAGCCCCGGGACAGGAATCTACGAGCAGTACTTC. Its protein product is CASSPGTGIYEQYF.

This chain links TRBV2 with TRBJ1-3, with TRBD1 matching over 7 bases. The CDR3 spans 14 residues. V was clipped by 7 bases and J by 1 base; unmatched bases: 4. CDR1 and CDR2 from the germline V gene are SNHLY and FYNNEI. CDR3 nucleotides: TGTGCCAGCACCGGGACAGAATCTGGAAACACCATATATTTT. Translating it yields CASTGTESGNTIYF.

This chain uses TRBV7-6 with TRBJ2-1, with D unresolved. Trimming left V 5 bases short and J 6 bases short, with 17 bases between. This CDR3 is 15 amino acids long. Germline V gene data show CDR1 as SGHVS and CDR2 as FNYEAQ. The CDR3 loop reads CASSPRGVGGNEQFF. For the CDR3, the DNA is TGTGCCAGCAGCCCGCGCGGCGTCGGCGGCAATGAGCAGTTCTTC.

V gene TRBV7-2 combines with J gene TRBJ2-3, with D perhaps TRBD2 (6 bases). V was shortened by 1 base and J by 1 base, with 15 bases between the two germline ends. Germline CDR1 and CDR2: SGHTA and FQGNSA. This CDR3 is built from 17 residues. The CDR3 coding sequence is TGTGCCAGCAGCTTAGAGTTGGTGGGACTGGGCACAGATACGCAGTATTTT. It specifies CASSLELVGLGTDTQYF.

This chain joins TRBV7-9 and TRBJ2-7, with 9 bases lining up with TRBD2. The CDR3 runs to 14 residues. Germline V gene lookup returns CDR1 SEHNR and CDR2 FQNEAQ (reference sequence). The V gene end was trimmed by 5 bases and the J gene end by 2 bases; junction bases not matched to a gene: 4. CDR3 DNA sequence: TGTGCCAGCAGCCAAGCGGGGGGAACCTACGAGCAGTACTTC. It encodes CASSQAGGTYEQYF.